Listed here are 3 T cell receptor beta chains from one sample, sequenced in a study of high-grade serous ovarian cancer treatment subgroups. Tumor tissue was taken before any definitive surgery or chemotherapy was given. TCRdb's table, derived via immunoSEQ multiplex PCR, lists solely in-frame clones and lacks some. The sample has some 33,000 clones, over 60% seen once; the top ten hold about 3%. The sequenced material came from tumor tissue. The source is a human donor with high-grade serous ovarian cancer.

This chain links TRBV7-7 with TRBJ2-1, with TRBD2 matching over 9 bases. This CDR3 has 15 amino acids. Germline CDR1 reads SSHAT; CDR2 reads FNYEAQ (reference sequence). V gave up 3 bases and J gave up 3 bases; unmatched junction bases: 3. CDR3 sequence: CASSLRGGDYNEQFF. Here the CDR3 DNA reads TGTGCCAGCAGCTTGCGCGGGGGGGACTACAATGAGCAGTTCTTC.

The rearrangement uses TRBV7-2 and TRBJ2-2, with a tentative D call TRBD2 (5 bases). The ends were cut back, 2 bases at V and 2 bases at J, with 9 bases in the middle. Germline V CDR1 and CDR2: SGHTA, FQGNSA. CDR3 length equals 15 residues. DNA of the CDR3: TGTGCCAGCAGCTTATCGGGGATAAACACCGGGGAGCTGTTTTTT. Residues: CASSLSGINTGELFF. The variable domain in full, with the rest retrieved from reference TRBV7-2 and TRBJ2-2, is GAGVSQSPSNKVTEKGKDVELRCDPISGHTALYWYRQSLGQGLEFLIYFQGNSAPDKSGLPSDRFSAERTGGSVSTLTIQRTQQEDSAVYLCASSLSGINTGELFFGEGSRLTVL.

The chain employs TRBV7-9 and TRBJ2-5; TRBD1 matches at 7 bases. This CDR3 contains 13 residues. V was clipped by 4 bases and J by 3 bases; unmatched bases: 2. Germline loops: CDR1 SEHNR, CDR2 FQNEAQ (reference sequence). The CDR3 loop is CASSYGTEETQYF. The CDR3 nucleotides read TGTGCCAGCAGCTATGGGACAGAAGAGACCCAGTACTTC. Supplemented by reference TRBV7-9 and TRBJ2-5, the full variable domain reads DTGVSQNPRHKITKRGQNVTFRCDPISEHNRLYWYRQTLGQGPEFLTYFQNEAQLEKSRLLSDRFSAERPKGSFSTLEIQRTEQGDSAMYLCASSYGTEETQYFGPGTRLLVL.